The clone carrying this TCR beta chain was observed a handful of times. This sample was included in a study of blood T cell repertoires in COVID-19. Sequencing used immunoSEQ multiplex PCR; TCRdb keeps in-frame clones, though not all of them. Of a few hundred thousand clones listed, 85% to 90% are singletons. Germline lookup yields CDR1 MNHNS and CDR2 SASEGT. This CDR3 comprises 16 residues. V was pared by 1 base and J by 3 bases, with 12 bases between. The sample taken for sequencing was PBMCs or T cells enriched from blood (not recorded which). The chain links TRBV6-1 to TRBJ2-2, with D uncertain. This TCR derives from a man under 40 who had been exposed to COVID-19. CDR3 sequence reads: CASSEGVQLHTGELFF. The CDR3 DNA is TGTGCCAGCAGTGAAGGGGTACAGCTTCACACCGGGGAGCTGTTTTTT.